This TCR beta chain came from a study of T cell responses to AZD1222 COVID-19 vaccine. Background on the study: Analysis merged second doses at about 4 or about 12 weeks. Study findings and constraints: Two AZD1222 administrations were followed by greater Spike-specific TCR breadth and depth. Most donors were white British, females outnumbered males, and clonal diversity was possibly underestimated. Repertoire sampling happened only post peak T cell response.

Sequenced by immunoSEQ multiplex PCR; TCRdb stores in-frame clones only, minus some. The sample lists 100,000 to 150,000 clones; 80% to 90% were seen once. The germline V and J ends were trimmed by 3 bases and 1 base, with 10 bases remaining between them. The CDR3 has 14 residues. Germline V gene sequence: CDR1 ENHRY, CDR2 SYGVKD. With regard to this clone: The antigen remains unidentified.

This clonotype was obtained from an adult in good health. The genes are TRBV10-3 and TRBJ2-7, with D possibly being TRBD1 (5 bases). Sequencing used peripheral blood, obtained on day 0 of AZD1222 vaccination. For the CDR3, the DNA is TGTGCCATCAGTGAAGTAGGACAATCCTACGAGCAGTACTTC. Translated, it gives CAISEVGQSYEQYF.